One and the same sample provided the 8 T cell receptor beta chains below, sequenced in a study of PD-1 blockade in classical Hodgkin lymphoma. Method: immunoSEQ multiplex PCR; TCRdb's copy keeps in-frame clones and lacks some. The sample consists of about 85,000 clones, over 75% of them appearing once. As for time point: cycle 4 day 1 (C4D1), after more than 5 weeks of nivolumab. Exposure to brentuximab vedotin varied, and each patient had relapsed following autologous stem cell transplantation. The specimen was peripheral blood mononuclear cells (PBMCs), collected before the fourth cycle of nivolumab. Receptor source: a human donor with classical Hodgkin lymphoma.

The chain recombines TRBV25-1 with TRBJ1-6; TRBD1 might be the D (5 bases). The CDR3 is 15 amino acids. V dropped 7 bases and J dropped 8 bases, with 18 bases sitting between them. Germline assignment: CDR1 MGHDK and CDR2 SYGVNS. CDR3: CASTGDLRGDSPLHF. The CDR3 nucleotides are TGTGCCAGCACCGGGGACCTGCGAGGGGATTCACCCCTCCACTTT. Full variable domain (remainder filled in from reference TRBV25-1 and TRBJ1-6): EADIYQTPRYLVIGTGKKITLECSQTMGHDKMYWYQQDPGMELHLIHYSYGVNSTEKGDLSSESTVSRIRTEHFPLTLESARPSHTSQYLCASTGDLRGDSPLHFGNGTRLTVT.

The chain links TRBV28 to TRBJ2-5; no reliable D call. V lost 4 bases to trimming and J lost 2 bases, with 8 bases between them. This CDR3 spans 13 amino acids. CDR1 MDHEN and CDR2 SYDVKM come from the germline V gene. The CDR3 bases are TGTGCCAGCAGTTCGATGTTACAAGAGACCCAGTACTTC. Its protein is CASSSMLQETQYF.

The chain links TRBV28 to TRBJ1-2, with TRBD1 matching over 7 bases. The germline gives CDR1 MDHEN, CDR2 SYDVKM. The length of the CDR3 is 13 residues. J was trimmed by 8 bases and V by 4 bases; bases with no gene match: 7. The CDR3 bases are TGTGCCAGCAGTTCTCAACAGGGGAACGGCTACACCTTC. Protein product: CASSSQQGNGYTF.

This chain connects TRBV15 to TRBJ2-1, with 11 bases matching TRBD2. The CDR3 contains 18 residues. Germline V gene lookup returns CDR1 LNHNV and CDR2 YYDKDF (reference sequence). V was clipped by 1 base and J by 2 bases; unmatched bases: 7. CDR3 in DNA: TGTGCCACCAGCAGAGTACTAGCGGGGGCCCCAGCCTACAATGAGCAGTTCTTC. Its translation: CATSRVLAGAPAYNEQFF.

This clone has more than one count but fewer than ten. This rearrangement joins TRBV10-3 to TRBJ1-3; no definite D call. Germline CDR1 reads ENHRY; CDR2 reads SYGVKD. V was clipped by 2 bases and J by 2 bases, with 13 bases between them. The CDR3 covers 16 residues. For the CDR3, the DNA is TGTGCCATCAGTGAGAAAGGCAGCTCAACTGGAAACACCATATATTTT. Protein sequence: CAISEKGSSTGNTIYF.

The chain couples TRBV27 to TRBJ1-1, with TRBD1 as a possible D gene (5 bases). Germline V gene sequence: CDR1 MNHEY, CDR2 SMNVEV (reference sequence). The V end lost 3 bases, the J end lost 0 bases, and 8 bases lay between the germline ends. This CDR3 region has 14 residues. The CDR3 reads CASSLGRLNTEAFF. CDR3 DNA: TGTGCCAGCAGTTTGGGGCGTCTGAACACTGAAGCTTTCTTT.

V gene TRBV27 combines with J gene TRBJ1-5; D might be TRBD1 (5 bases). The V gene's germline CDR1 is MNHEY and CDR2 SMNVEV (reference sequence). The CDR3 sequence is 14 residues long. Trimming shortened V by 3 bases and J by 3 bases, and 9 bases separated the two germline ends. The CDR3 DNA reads TGTGCCAGCAGTTTCGGGGGGTCCAATCAGCCCCAGCATTTT. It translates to CASSFGGSNQPQHF.

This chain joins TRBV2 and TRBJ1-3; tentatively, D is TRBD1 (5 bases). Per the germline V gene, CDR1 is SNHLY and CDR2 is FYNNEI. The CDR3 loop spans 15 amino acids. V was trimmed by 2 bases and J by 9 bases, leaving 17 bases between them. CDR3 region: CASSERGGPVGTIYF. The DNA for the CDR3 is TGTGCCAGCAGTGAAAGGGGAGGGCCCGTGGGCACCATATATTTT.